What follows is one TCR beta chain and its context. The CDR3 sequence is 15 residues long. The germline V and J ends were trimmed by 5 bases and 5 bases, with 18 bases remaining between them. Germline V gene data show CDR1 as SGHTA and CDR2 as FQGNSA. The sample comes from a study of T cell changes during pregnancy in multiple sclerosis. The method was immunoSEQ multiplex PCR; TCRdb's version includes in-frame clones alone and lacks a portion of them. The sample carries about 44,000 clones, approximately 92% recorded once. The source material was peripheral blood. The receptor was isolated from a female donor with multiple sclerosis, enrolled in a pregnancy study. The rearrangement uses TRBV7-2 and TRBJ2-5; the D gene is possibly TRBD2 (5 bases). The CDR3 DNA follows: TGTGCCAGCAGCACACGTAGCTCGGGCGGGGAGACCCAGTACTTC. It specifies CASSTRSSGGETQYF.